Sequencing of this T cell receptor (beta chain) was carried out in a study of shared clonotypes between healthy human individuals. As concerns this clone: Antigen: not known.

A CD45RA-negative memory subset and a CD45RA+ naive subset were separated from the CD4+ cells. The CDR3 is 17 amino acids. From germline, CDR1 is SGHRS and CDR2 YFSETQ. V was clipped by 1 base and J by 2 bases; unmatched bases: 6. Replicate sorted-subset PCRs were loaded with around 200 ng DNA, 29,000 or so T cell genomes. Clones were read by immunoSEQ multiplex PCR, and TCRdb kept only the in-frame ones, dropping some. Among 2 million to 2.5 million clones, under 97% were seen once, and the ten largest hold 0.1% to 0.15%. Points from the study as a whole: Clonotype sharing among donors was expected to depend on sequencing depth.

The chain carries TRBV5-1 and TRBJ1-6; 7 bases agree with TRBD1. This TCR came from a man aged 18 to 30 in good health. Input material: naive CD4+ T cells sorted from blood. The subset denotes: CD45RA+ positively selected. This CDR3 is CASSLSGTEAYNSPLHF. The CDR3 nucleotides are TGCGCCAGCAGCTTGTCGGGGACAGAAGCCTATAATTCACCCCTCCACTTT.